This T cell receptor beta chain was sequenced during a study of blood T cell repertoires in COVID-19. Overall study context: The study drew acute and convalescent COVID-19 samples from the United States, Italy and Spain.

Using immunoSEQ multiplex PCR, the repertoire was profiled, and TCRdb retains in-frame clones only, with some absent. The sample includes 270,000 or so clones, more than 75% of them seen just once. The CDR3 loop spans 14 amino acids. The V gene end was trimmed by 3 bases and the J gene end by 5 bases; junction bases not matched to a gene: 1. CDR1 and CDR2 from the germline V gene are DFQATT and SNEGSKA (reference sequence). Those enrolled, adults aged roughly 18 to 95 years, came from about two dozen US areas. In assigning cohorts, the study relied on participant-reported clinical history. Sequences were obtained from PBMCs or T cells enriched from blood (not recorded which). The chain has TRBV20-1 and TRBJ1-6; 10 bases fit TRBD1. This TCR was sampled from a woman between 40 and 55 years old with acute COVID-19. CDR3 in amino acids: CSASGQGDNSPLHF. The CDR3, as DNA: TGCAGTGCTAGTGGACAGGGGGATAATTCACCCCTCCACTTT.